The present TCR beta chain was sequenced within a study of human T cells and chemical hapten exposure. As for the study in general: The scalp of each patient received a weekly diphenylcyclopropenone dose for the full roughly 25-week study.

The time point here: patch test 1, 2 weeks after DPC sensitization. Treatment in this sample: therapeutic diphenylcyclopropenone sensitization with weekly scalp DPC. TCRdb reprocessed the RACE reads with MiXCR, giving one entry per CDR3 protein. The sample contains 300,000 to 450,000 distinct CDR3 sequences, 4.8% of which appear only once. This clonotype was seen a few times. The source was whole blood, collected in connection with sensitization to the hapten diphenylcyclopropenone (DPC). The receptor's source is a woman in her 50s with alopecia areata. Some clones in this sample may be carry-over from other donors' samples.

DNA for the CDR3: TGTGCCACCCGGCGGTTTTCCACAGATACGCAGTATTTT. Its translation is CATRRFSTDTQYF. The chain has TRBV15 and TRBJ2-3; no clear D. The CDR3 loop spans 13 amino acids. CDR1 is LNHNV and CDR2 is YYDKDF in the germline V gene (reference sequence). The germline V and J ends were trimmed by 8 bases and 2 bases, with 11 bases remaining between them.